This T cell receptor beta chain was recovered during a study of radiotherapy plus CTLA-4 blockade in lung cancer. Study overall: Patients showed objective responses in under 20% of cases, and disease control was achieved by under 40%. Study results and caveats: Early clonal dynamics of blood T cells, together with interferon-beta, were reported as the best response predictor. Expansion of tumor-derived TCR clones was observed in blood after radiotherapy plus ipilimumab.

Focal radiation plus CTLA-4 blockade with ipilimumab was administered to patients who had chemo-refractory metastatic non-small-cell lung cancer. Clones were read by immunoSEQ multiplex PCR, and TCRdb kept only the in-frame ones, dropping some. The sample consists of 71,000 or so clones, around 90% of them appearing once. As concerns this clone: The antigen is not known.

CDR3 size: 13 residues. The germline gives CDR1 SNHLY, CDR2 FYNNEI. Trimming shortened V by 6 bases and J by 0 bases, and 8 bases separated the two germline ends. The V gene is TRBV2, the J gene TRBJ1-1; D is perhaps TRBD1 (6 bases). This receptor was obtained from a human donor with non-small cell lung cancer who had stable disease on radiotherapy plus ipilimumab. The sample was peripheral blood, taken from a patient treated with radiotherapy plus ipilimumab. The chain's CDR3 is CASRGQMNTEAFF. The CDR3 DNA follows: TGTGCCAGCAGAGGACAGATGAACACTGAAGCTTTCTTT.